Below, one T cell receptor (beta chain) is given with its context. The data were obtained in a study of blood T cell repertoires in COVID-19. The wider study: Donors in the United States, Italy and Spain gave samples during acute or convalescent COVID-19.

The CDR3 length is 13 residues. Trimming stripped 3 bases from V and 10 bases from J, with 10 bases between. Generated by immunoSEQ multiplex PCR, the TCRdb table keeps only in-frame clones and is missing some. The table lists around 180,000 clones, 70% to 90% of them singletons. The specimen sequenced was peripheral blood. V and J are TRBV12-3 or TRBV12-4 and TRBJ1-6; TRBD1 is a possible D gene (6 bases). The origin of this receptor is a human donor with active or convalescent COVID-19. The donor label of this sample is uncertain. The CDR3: CASSLGTSSPLHF. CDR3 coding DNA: TGTGCCAGCAGTTTGGGGACATCCTCACCCCTCCACTTT.